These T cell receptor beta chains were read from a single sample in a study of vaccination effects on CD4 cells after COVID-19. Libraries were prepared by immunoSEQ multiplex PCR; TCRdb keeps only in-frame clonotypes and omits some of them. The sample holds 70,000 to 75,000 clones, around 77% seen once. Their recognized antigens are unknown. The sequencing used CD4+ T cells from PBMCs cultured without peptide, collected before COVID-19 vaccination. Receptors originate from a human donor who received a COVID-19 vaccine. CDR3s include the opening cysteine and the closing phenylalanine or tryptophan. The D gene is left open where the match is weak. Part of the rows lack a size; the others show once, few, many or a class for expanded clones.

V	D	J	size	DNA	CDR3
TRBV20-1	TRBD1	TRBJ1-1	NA	TGCAGTGCTAGTAGACAGGGATACACTGAAGCTTTCTTT	CSASRQGYTEAFF
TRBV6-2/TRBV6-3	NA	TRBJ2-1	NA	TGTGCCAGCAGTTACGCCGGGAGCTCCTACAATGAGCAGTTCTTC	CASSYAGSSYNEQFF
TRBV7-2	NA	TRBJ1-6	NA	TGTGCCAGCAGCTTAGATTTCGGGTATTCACCCCTCCACTTT	CASSLDFGYSPLHF
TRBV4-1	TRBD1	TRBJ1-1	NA	TGCGCCAGCAGCCAAGGAGCGGGACAGGGGGCGAGGAACACTGAAGCTTTCTTT	CASSQGAGQGARNTEAFF
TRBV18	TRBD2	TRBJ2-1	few	TGTGCCAGCTCACCACCGGGACTAGGCAGGTCCCATGAGCAGTTCTTC	CASSPPGLGRSHEQFF
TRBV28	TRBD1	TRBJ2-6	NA	TGTGCCAGCAGTGAGACAGGGTCGGGGGCCAACGTCCTGACTTTC	CASSETGSGANVLTF
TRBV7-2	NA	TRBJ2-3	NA	TGTGCCAGCAGCTTAAACCCAGGGCCCACAGATACGCAGTATTTT	CASSLNPGPTDTQYF
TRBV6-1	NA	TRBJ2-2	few	TGTGCCAGCAGTGATCCCGGCAGGGCCACCGGGGAGCTGTTTTTT	CASSDPGRATGELFF
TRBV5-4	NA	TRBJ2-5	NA	TGTGCCAGCAGCTTGGTAGGGTCCCAAGAGACCCAGTACTTC	CASSLVGSQETQYF
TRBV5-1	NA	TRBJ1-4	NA	TGCGCCAGCAGCCCCGGGGGGGCCGAGAGTGAAAAACTGTTTTTT	CASSPGGAESEKLFF
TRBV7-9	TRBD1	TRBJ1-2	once	TGTGCCAGCAGCTTAACAGGGGGCTATGGCTACACCTTC	CASSLTGGYGYTF
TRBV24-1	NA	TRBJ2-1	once	TGTGCCACCAGTGATTTCGACAGAATTAGCAATGAGCAGTTCTTC	CATSDFDRISNEQFF
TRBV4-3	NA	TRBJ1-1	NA	TGCGCCAGCAGCCAAGAACAGATGAACACTGAAGCTTTCTTT	CASSQEQMNTEAFF
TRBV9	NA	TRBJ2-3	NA	TGTGCCAGCAGCCATTTAACAGGGAGGAGCACAGATACGCAGTATTTT	CASSHLTGRSTDTQYF
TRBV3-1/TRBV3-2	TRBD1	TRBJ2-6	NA	TGTGCCAGCAGTCGACAGGGGGCGAACTCTGGGGCCAACGTCCTGACTTTC	CASSRQGANSGANVLTF
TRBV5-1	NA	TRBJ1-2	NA	TGCGCCAGCAGCTTGCAGACAGGAGTCTATGGCTACACCTTC	CASSLQTGVYGYTF